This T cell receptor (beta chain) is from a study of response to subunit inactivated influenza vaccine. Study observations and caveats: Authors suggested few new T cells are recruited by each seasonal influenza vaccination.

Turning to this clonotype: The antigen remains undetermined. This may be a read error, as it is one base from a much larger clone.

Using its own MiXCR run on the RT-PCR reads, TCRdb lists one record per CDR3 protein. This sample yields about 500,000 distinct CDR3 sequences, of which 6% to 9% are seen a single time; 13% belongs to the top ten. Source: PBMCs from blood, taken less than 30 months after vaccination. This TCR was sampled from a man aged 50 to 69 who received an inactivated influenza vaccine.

The CDR3, as DNA: TGTGCCAGCAGCGAGGGAAAAGGGAACAATAATTCACCCCTCCACTTT. This encodes CASSEGKGNNNSPLHF. The rearrangement joins TRBV16 to TRBJ1-6, with D unclear. Germline CDR1 is KGHSY and CDR2 is FQNENV. V lost 5 bases to trimming and J lost 5 bases, with 16 bases between them. The CDR3 is 16 amino acids.